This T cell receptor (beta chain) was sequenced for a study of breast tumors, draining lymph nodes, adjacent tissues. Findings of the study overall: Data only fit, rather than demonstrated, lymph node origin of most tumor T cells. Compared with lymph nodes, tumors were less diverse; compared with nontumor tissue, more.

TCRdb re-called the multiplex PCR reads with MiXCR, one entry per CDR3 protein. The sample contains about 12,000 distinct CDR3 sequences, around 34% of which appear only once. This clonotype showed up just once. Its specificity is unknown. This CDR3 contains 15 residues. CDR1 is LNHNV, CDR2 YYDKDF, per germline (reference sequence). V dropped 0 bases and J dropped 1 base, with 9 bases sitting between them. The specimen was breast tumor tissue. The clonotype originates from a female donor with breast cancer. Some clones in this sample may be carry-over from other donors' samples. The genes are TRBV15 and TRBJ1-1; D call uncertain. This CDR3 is CATSRDQSQNTEAFF. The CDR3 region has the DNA TGTGCCACCAGCAGAGATCAATCCCAGAACACTGAAGCTTTCTTT.